The clone carrying this T cell receptor beta chain was detected many times. Antigen specificity is unknown. Time point denoted: patch test 1, 2 weeks after DPC sensitization. Regarding treatment: therapeutic diphenylcyclopropenone sensitization with weekly scalp DPC. This entry is derived from a study of human T cells and chemical hapten exposure. Study at large: DPC at 2% was the sensitizing agent, placed on roughly 2 cm by roughly 2 cm of upper inner arm skin. The patient population, which was mostly female, had alopecia areata, totalis or universalis. Study outcomes and limitations: Expanded TCRs produced significantly more large CDR3 similarity clusters than controls did.

Germline V gene sequence: CDR1 SQVTM, CDR2 ANQGSEA. The CDR3 length is 13 residues. V lost 4 bases, J lost 8 bases, and 6 bases stayed unmatched. Each cDNA molecule in the library carried unique molecular identifiers. TCRdb recomputed calls from the RACE reads with MiXCR, one row per CDR3 protein. Seen here are some 80,000 distinct CDR3 sequences, approximately 12% observed once, and the top ten hold around 4.4%. This chain uses TRBV29-1 with TRBJ2-1; 9 nucleotides agree with TRBD2. This clonotype originated in a woman aged 45-65 years with alopecia areata. Some clones in this sample may be carry-over from other donors' samples. The material sequenced was whole blood, taken in connection with sensitization to the hapten diphenylcyclopropenone (DPC). As DNA, the CDR3 is TGCAGCGTTGCGGCTAGCGGGATCGATGAGCAGTTCTTC. Translated, it gives CSVAASGIDEQFF.